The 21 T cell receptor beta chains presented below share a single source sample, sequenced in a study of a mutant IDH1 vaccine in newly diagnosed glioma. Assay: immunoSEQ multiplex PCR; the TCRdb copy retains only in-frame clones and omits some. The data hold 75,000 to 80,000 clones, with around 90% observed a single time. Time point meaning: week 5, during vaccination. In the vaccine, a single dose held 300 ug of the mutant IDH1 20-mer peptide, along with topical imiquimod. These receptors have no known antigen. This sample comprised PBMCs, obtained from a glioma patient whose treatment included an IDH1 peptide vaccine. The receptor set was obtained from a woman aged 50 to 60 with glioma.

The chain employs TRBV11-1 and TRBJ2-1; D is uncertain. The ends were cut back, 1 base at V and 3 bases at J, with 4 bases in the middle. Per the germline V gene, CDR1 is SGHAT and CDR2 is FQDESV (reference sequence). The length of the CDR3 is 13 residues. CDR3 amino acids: CASSLVGYNEQFF. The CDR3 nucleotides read TGTGCCAGCAGCTTAGTCGGCTACAATGAGCAGTTCTTC.

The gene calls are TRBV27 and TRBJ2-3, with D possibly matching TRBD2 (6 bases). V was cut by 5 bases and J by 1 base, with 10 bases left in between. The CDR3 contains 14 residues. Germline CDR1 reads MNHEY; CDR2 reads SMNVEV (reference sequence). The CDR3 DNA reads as TGTGCCAGCAGTATGACTAGACGCACAGATACGCAGTATTTT. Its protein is CASSMTRRTDTQYF.

CDR3 nucleotides: TGTGCCAGTAGTCTCCACGTGCTCGAGACCCAGTACTTC. Its translation is CASSLHVLETQYF. The rearrangement uses TRBV19 and TRBJ2-5; D gene ambiguous. Trimming shortened V by 5 bases and J by 5 bases, and 12 bases separated the two germline ends. Germline lookup yields CDR1 LNHDA and CDR2 SQIVND (reference sequence). CDR3 length: 13 residues.

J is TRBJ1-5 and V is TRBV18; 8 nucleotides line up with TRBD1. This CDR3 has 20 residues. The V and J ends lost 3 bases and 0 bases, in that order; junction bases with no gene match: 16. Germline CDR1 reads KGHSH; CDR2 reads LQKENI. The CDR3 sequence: CASSPVSGTGVGDSNQPQHF. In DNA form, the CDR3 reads TGTGCCAGCTCACCTGTCTCCGGGACAGGAGTTGGGGATAGCAATCAGCCCCAGCATTTT.

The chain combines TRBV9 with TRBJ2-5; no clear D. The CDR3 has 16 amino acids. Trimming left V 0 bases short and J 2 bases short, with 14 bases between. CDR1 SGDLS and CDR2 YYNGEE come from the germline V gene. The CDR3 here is CASSVGRTNFQETQYF. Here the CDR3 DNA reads TGTGCCAGCAGCGTAGGCCGGACCAACTTTCAAGAGACCCAGTACTTC.

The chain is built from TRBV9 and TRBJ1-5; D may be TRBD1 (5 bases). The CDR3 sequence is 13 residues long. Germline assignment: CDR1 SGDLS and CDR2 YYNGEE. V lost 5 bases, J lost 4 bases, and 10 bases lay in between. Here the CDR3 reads CASSDSYNQPQHF. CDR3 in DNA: TGTGCCAGCAGTGACAGCTATAATCAGCCCCAGCATTTT.

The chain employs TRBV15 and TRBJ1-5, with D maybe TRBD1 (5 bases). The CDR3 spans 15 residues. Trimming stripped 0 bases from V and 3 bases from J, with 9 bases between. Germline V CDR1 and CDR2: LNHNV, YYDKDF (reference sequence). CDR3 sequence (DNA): TGTGCCACCAGCAGAGATGGGACGTTCAATCAGCCCCAGCATTTT. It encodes CATSRDGTFNQPQHF.

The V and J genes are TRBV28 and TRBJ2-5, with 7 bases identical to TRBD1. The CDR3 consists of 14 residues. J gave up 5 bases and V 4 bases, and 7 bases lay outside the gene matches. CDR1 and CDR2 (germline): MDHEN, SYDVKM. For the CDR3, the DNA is TGTGCCAGCAGTTCCGAGACAGGGCGGGAGACCCAGTACTTC. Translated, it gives CASSSETGRETQYF.

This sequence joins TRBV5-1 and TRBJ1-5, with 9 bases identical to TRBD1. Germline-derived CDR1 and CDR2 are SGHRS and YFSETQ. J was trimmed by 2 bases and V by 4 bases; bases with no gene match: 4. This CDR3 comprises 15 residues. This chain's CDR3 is CASSRGQGGNQPQHF. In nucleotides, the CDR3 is TGCGCCAGCAGCCGGGGACAGGGTGGCAATCAGCCCCAGCATTTT.

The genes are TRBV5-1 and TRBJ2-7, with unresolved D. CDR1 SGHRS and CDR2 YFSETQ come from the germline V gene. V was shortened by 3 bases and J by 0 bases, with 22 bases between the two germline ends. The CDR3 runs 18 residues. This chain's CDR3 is CASSSRPRPQDSSYEQYF. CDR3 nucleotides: TGCGCCAGCAGCTCCCGTCCTAGACCCCAAGATAGCTCCTACGAGCAGTACTTC.

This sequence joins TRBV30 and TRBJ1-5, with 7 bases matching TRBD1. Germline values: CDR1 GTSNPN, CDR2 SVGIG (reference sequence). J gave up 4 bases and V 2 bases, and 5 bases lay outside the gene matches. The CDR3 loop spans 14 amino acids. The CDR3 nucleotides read TGTGCCTGGAGTACCGGGACAGTGAATCAGCCCCAGCATTTT. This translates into CAWSTGTVNQPQHF. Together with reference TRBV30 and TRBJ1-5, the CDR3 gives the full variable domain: SQTIHQWPATLVQPVGSPLSLECTVEGTSNPNLYWYRQAAGRGLQLLFYSVGIGQISSEVPQNLSASRPQDRQFILSSKKLLLSDSGFYLCAWSTGTVNQPQHFGDGTRLSIL.

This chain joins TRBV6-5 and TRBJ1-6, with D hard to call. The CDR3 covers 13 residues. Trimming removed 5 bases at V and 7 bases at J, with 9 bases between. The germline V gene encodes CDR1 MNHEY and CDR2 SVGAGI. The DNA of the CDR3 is TGTGCCAGCAGTCTCGAGGACAATTCACCCCTCCACTTT. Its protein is CASSLEDNSPLHF.

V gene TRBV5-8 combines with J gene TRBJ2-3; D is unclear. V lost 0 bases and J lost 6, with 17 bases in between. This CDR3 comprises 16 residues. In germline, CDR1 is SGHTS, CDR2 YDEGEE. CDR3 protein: CASSLGSYGYRDTQYF. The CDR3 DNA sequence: TGTGCCAGCAGCTTGGGGTCTTACGGCTACCGGGATACGCAGTATTTT.

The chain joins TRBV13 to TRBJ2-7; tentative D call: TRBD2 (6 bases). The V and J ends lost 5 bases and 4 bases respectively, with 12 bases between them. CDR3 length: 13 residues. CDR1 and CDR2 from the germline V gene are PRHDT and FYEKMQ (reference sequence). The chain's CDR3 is CASSHRDFYEQYF. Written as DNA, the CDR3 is TGTGCCAGCAGCCACCGGGACTTTTACGAGCAGTACTTC.

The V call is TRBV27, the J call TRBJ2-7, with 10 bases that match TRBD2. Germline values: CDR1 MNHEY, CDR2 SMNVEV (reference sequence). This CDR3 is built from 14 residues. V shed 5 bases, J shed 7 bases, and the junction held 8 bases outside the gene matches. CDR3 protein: CASSHSGRPREQYF. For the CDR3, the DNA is TGTGCCAGCAGTCATAGCGGGAGGCCTAGGGAGCAGTACTTC.

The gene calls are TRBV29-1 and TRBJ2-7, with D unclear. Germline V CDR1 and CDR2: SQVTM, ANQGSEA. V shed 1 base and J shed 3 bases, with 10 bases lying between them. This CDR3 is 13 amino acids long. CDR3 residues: CSVEVVGFYEQYF. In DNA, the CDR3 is TGCAGCGTTGAAGTTGTGGGGTTCTACGAGCAGTACTTC.

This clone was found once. CDR3 nucleotide sequence: TGTGCCTGGAGTAGGTCTAGCAATCAGCCCCAGCATTTT. Translated: CAWSRSSNQPQHF. The chain recombines TRBV30 with TRBJ1-5; D call uncertain. Trimming left V 2 bases short and J 0 bases short, with 5 bases between. The CDR3 loop spans 13 amino acids. The V gene's germline CDR1 is GTSNPN and CDR2 SVGIG (reference sequence).

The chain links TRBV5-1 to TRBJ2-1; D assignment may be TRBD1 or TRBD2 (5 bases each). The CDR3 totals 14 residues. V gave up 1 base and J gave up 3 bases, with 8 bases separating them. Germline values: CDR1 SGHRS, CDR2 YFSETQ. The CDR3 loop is CASSLWGIYNEQFF. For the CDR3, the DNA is TGCGCCAGCAGCTTGTGGGGGATCTACAATGAGCAGTTCTTC. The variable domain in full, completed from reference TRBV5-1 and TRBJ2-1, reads KAGVTQTPRYLIKTRGQQVTLSCSPISGHRSVSWYQQTPGQGLQFLFEYFSETQRNKGNFPGRFSGRQFSNSRSEMNVSTLELGDSALYLCASSLWGIYNEQFFGPGTRLTVL.

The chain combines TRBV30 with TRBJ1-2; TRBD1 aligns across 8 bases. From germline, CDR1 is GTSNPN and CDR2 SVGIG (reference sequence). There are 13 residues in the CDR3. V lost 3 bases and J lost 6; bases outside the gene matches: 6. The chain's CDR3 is CAWSSGQGNGYTF. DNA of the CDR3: TGTGCCTGGAGCTCCGGACAGGGTAATGGCTACACCTTC.

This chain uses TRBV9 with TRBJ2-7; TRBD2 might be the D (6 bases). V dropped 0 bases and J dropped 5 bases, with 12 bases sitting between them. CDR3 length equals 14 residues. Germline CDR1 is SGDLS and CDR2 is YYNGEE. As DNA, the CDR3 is TGTGCCAGCAGCGTAGACGGGGGAAATGACGAGCAGTACTTC. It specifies CASSVDGGNDEQYF.

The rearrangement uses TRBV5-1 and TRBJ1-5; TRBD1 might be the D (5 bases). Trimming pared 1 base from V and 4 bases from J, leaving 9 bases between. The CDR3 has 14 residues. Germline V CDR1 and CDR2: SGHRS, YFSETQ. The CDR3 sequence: CASSLLGLNQPQHF. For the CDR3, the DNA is TGCGCCAGCAGCTTGCTGGGGCTGAATCAGCCCCAGCATTTT.